This TCR beta chain was sequenced for a study of CD8 T cells in ankylosing spondylitis. As to this clonotype: The target antigen is unknown. A much larger clonotype is one base distant, so this may be a read error.

It was by quantitative 5'-RACE with molecular barcodes that TCR beta libraries were made. A single record per CDR3 protein comes from TCRdb applying MiXCR to the 5' RACE reads. The sample records approximately 250,000 distinct CDR3 sequences, roughly a tenth being singletons. The germline V gene encodes CDR1 DFQATT and CDR2 SNEGSKA (reference sequence). CDR3 length equals 14 residues. Study conclusions and caveats: Certain motif variants had earlier been reported in reactive arthritis synovial fluid and blood.

Sample: blood, either unsorted or a sorted T cell fraction (not recorded which). The receptor was derived from a male donor with ankylosing spondylitis or in good health (not recorded which). This sequence joins TRBV20-1 and TRBJ2-7; TRBD1 is a possible D gene (6 bases). CDR3 DNA: TGCAGTGCTGGACGGACAGAGAGCTCCGACGAGCAGTACTTC. This encodes CSAGRTESSDEQYF.